The clone carrying this T cell receptor (beta chain) has just a few counts. V was cut by 7 bases and J by 4 bases, with 11 bases left in between. The CDR3 covers 13 residues. Germline V gives CDR1 MNHEY, CDR2 SMNVEV (reference sequence). The sample is drawn from a study of identical twins. A universal primer site was incorporated via template switching, and the cDNA contained unique molecular identifiers. TCRdb redid the calling of the 5' RACE reads with MiXCR, one entry per CDR3 protein. The table has 650,000 to 750,000 distinct CDR3 sequences, over 20% seen once. The data also belong to a second study, concerning T cells expressing NK-cell markers. That source adds: The study found these clonotypes also leading the CD3+CD56-NKG2C+ fraction in a handful of donors.

This receptor was taken from a woman between 18 and 29 years old in good health. Sequenced material: PBMCs. This chain joins TRBV27 and TRBJ2-1; D unclear. The CDR3 DNA reads as TGTGCCAGCACCCGACAAAATTACAATGAGCAGTTCTTC. Its protein product is CASTRQNYNEQFF.